A single sample gave rise to the 12 T cell receptor beta chains below, sequenced in a study of T cell responses to AZD1222 COVID-19 vaccine. The repertoire was sequenced with immunoSEQ multiplex PCR; TCRdb's copy has only in-frame clones and lacks some. The table lists more than 85,000 clones, roughly 90% of them singletons. The source was peripheral blood, collected on day 0 of AZD1222 vaccination. Receptor source: an adult in good health.

The chain links TRBV9 to TRBJ2-7; perhaps D is TRBD1 or TRBD2 (6 bases each). There are 16 residues in the CDR3. Germline V gene data show CDR1 as SGDLS and CDR2 as YYNGEE. V was shortened by 3 bases and J by 5 bases, with 21 bases between the two germline ends. The CDR3 protein is CASSAGGQGLSHEQYF. In DNA, the CDR3 is TGTGCCAGCAGCGCTGGGGGGCAGGGCCTATCCCACGAGCAGTACTTC.

This chain uses TRBV27 with TRBJ2-5, with a tentative D call TRBD1 (5 bases). This CDR3 comprises 15 residues. The V gene lost 5 bases and the J gene lost 4 bases, with 17 bases spanning the gap. The germline gives CDR1 MNHEY, CDR2 SMNVEV (reference sequence). The CDR3 DNA sequence: TGTGCCAGCAGTCCCCGGGCAGGGTGGTTAGAGACCCAGTACTTC. Translating gives CASSPRAGWLETQYF.

This sequence joins TRBV7-9 and TRBJ1-4, with D perhaps matching TRBD1 (5 bases). The CDR3 extends over 13 amino acids. Germline CDR1 is SEHNR and CDR2 is FQNEAQ (reference sequence). V gave up 3 bases and J gave up 6 bases, with 8 bases separating them. CDR3 DNA: TGTGCCAGCAGCTTCAGACAGTATGAAAAACTGTTTTTT. This translates into CASSFRQYEKLFF.

The chain joins TRBV5-1 to TRBJ2-7; weak D call: TRBD1 (6 bases). CDR3 length: 14 amino acids. Germline V lookup: CDR1 SGHRS, CDR2 YFSETQ. Trimming removed 4 bases from V and 2 bases from J, with 13 bases in between. The CDR3 DNA reads TGCGCCAGCAGCGGCAGGGGCCCCGCCTACGAGCAGTACTTC. It yields the protein CASSGRGPAYEQYF.

The chain couples TRBV6-1 to TRBJ2-1; D is possibly TRBD2 (6 bases). With 2 bases removed from V and 1 base from J, the gap between germline ends came to 9 bases. The germline V gene has CDR1 MNHNS and CDR2 SASEGT. There are 15 residues in the CDR3. CDR3 sequence reads: CASSESGGSYNEQFF. CDR3 DNA: TGTGCCAGCAGTGAATCTGGGGGGTCCTACAATGAGCAGTTCTTC.

V and J are TRBV23-1 and TRBJ2-5; no firm D call. TRBV23-1 is flagged as an ORF with uncertain function. The CDR3 length is 15 residues. Trimming left V 2 bases short and J 0 bases short, with 10 bases between. CDR3 DNA sequence: TGCGCCAGCAGTCAAAAGTTGCAGTACCAAGAGACCCAGTACTTC. Protein sequence: CASSQKLQYQETQYF.

The chain links TRBV24-1 to TRBJ1-4, with TRBD1 identical over 7 bases. The V gene's germline CDR1 is KGHDR and CDR2 SFDVKD. The CDR3 loop spans 16 amino acids. V shed 3 bases, J shed 5 bases, and the junction held 8 bases outside the gene matches. DNA for the CDR3: TGTGCCACCAGTGATGGCAGACAGGGAGCAAATGAAAAACTGTTTTTT. Its translation is CATSDGRQGANEKLFF.

The chain has TRBV15 and TRBJ1-2; unclear D gene. CDR1 is LNHNV, CDR2 YYDKDF, per germline (reference sequence). The ends were cut back, 0 bases at V and 7 bases at J, with 9 bases in the middle. There are 13 residues in the CDR3. The CDR3 here is CATSRDSRTGYTF. Written as DNA, the CDR3 is TGTGCCACCAGCAGAGATTCTCGAACTGGCTACACCTTC. Complete variable domain (other parts from reference TRBV15 and TRBJ1-2): DAMVIQNPRYQVTQFGKPVTLSCSQTLNHNVMYWYQQKSSQAPKLLFHYYDKDFNNEADTPDNFQSRRPNTSFCFLDIRSPGLGDTAMYLCATSRDSRTGYTFGSGTRLTVV.

The chain uses TRBV5-1 and TRBJ1-5; no clear D. Trimming pared 4 bases from V and 1 base from J, leaving 12 bases between. Germline V gene sequence: CDR1 SGHRS, CDR2 YFSETQ. The CDR3 is 15 amino acids. The CDR3 sequence: CASSPLGPSNQPQHF. The DNA for the CDR3 is TGCGCCAGCAGCCCCCTGGGTCCGAGCAATCAGCCCCAGCATTTT.

A word on this clone: Other DNA variants within this sample encode the same CDR3. The chain has TRBV5-1 and TRBJ1-3; a possible D gene is TRBD1 (6 bases). Germline assignment: CDR1 SGHRS and CDR2 YFSETQ. The CDR3 length is 15 residues. V was shortened by 4 bases and J by 4 bases, with 15 bases between the two germline ends. The CDR3 spells CASSLEGGGGNTIYF. Here the CDR3 DNA reads TGCGCCAGCAGCCTTGAGGGGGGCGGAGGAAACACCATATATTTT. The variable domain in full, with the rest retrieved from reference TRBV5-1 and TRBJ1-3, is KAGVTQTPRYLIKTRGQQVTLSCSPISGHRSVSWYQQTPGQGLQFLFEYFSETQRNKGNFPGRFSGRQFSNSRSEMNVSTLELGDSALYLCASSLEGGGGNTIYFGEGSWLTVV.

The chain has TRBV19 and TRBJ1-1; weak D call: TRBD1 (6 bases). Trimming left V 5 bases short and J 1 base short, with 14 bases between. The CDR3 is 15 residues long. Germline V lookup: CDR1 LNHDA, CDR2 SQIVND (reference sequence). The CDR3 nucleotides are TGTGCCAGTAGTGAAGGCGGGGGGCGGAACACTGAAGCTTTCTTT. Translating it yields CASSEGGGRNTEAFF.

The chain links TRBV14 to TRBJ2-3; D is unclear. The V gene's germline CDR1 is SGHDN and CDR2 FVKESK. V was clipped by 4 bases and J by 3 bases, with 14 bases between them. This CDR3 spans 15 amino acids. CDR3 amino acids: CASSLWGFGTDTQYF. The CDR3 DNA reads as TGTGCCAGCAGCCTTTGGGGTTTTGGTACAGATACGCAGTATTTT.